This entry describes one T cell receptor (beta chain). This sample's treatment: approximately 18 received Ad26.COV2.S at low or high dose, single or two shots; roughly five received placebo; per-sample allocation not given. All samples were drawn on day 63, counting from the first vaccine or placebo injection. V lost 6 bases and J lost 2, with 7 bases in between. CDR1 and CDR2 (germline): MDHEN, SYDVKM. The CDR3 runs to 13 residues. Profiling relied on immunoSEQ multiplex PCR, and the TCRdb table lists in-frame clones only, not all of them. Of some 390,000 clones listed, 75% to 90% are singletons. The sample belongs to a study of Ad26.COV2.S vaccination and SARS-CoV-2 variants.

The source was peripheral blood, collected in a trial of Ad26.COV2.S vaccine versus placebo. This sequence originates from a person aged 18-60 years who received the Ad26.COV2.S COVID-19 vaccine or a placebo. The rearrangement links TRBV28 to TRBJ1-4; D gene unclear. Here the CDR3 reads CASSAGTNEKLFF. The CDR3 nucleotides are TGTGCCAGCAGCGCCGGGACTAATGAAAAACTGTTTTTT.